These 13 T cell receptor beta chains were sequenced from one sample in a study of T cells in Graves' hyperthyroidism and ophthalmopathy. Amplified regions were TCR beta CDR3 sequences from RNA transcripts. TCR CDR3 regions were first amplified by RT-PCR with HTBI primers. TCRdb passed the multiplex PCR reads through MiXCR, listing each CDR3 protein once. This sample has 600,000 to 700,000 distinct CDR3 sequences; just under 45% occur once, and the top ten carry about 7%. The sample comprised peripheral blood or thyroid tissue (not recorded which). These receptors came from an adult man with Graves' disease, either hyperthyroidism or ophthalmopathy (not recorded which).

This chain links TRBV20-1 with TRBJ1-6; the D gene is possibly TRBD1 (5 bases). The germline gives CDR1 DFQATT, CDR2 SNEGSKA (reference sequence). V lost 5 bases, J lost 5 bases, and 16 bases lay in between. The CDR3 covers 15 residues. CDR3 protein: CSAQRGGVNNSPLHF. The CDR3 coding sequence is TGCAGTGCTCAGCGGGGCGGGGTTAATAATTCACCCCTCCACTTT.

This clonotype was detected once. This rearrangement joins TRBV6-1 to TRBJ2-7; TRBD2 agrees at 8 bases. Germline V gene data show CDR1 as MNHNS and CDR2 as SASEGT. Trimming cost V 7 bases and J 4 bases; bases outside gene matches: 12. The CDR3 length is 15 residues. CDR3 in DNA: TGTGCCAGCATAAAGGGACTAGTGGAGGTGTACGAGCAGTACTTC. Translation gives CASIKGLVEVYEQYF.

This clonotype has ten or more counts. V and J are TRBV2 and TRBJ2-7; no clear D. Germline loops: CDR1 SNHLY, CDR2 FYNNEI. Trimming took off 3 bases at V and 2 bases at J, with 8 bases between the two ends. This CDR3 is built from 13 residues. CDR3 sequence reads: CASSDTAAYEQYF. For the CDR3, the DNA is TGTGCCAGCAGTGATACAGCCGCCTACGAGCAGTACTTC.

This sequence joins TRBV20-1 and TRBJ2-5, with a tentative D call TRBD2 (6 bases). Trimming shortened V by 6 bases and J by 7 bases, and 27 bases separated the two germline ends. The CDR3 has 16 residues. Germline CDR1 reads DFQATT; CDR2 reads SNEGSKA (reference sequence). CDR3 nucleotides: TGCAGTGCCGTAATCCAGACAAGGCCGGTGGAGGGGACCCAGTACTTC. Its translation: CSAVIQTRPVEGTQYF.

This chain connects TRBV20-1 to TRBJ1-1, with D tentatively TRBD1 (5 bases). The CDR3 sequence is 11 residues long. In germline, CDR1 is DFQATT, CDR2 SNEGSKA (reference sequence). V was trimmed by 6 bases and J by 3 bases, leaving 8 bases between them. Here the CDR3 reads CSAGGDTEAFF. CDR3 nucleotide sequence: TGCAGTGCGGGAGGGGACACTGAAGCTTTCTTT.

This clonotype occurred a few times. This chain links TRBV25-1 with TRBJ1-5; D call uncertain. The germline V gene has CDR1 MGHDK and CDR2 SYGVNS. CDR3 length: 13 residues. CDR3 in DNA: TGTGCTAGTCCATTGACGGGGAATCAGCCCCAGCATTTT. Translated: CASPLTGNQPQHF.

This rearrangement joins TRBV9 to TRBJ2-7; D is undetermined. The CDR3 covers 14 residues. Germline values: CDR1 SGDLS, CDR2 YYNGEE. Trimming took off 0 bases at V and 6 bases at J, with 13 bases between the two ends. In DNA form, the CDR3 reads TGTGCCAGCAGCGTAGGCCCCCCCGGTAGCGAGCAGTACTTC. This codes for CASSVGPPGSEQYF. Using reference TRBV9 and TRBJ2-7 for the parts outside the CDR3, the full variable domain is DSGVTQTPKHLITATGQRVTLRCSPRSGDLSVYWYQQSLDQGLQFLIQYYNGEERAKGNILERFSAQQFPDLHSELNLSSLELGDSALYFCASSVGPPGSEQYFGPGTRLTVT.

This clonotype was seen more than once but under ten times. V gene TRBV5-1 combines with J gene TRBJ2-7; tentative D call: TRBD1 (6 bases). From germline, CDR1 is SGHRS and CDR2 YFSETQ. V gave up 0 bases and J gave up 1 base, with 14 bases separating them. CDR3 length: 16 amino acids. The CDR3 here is CASSLEGWGLSYEQYF. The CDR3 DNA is TGCGCCAGCAGCTTGGAGGGGTGGGGGCTTTCCTACGAGCAGTACTTC.

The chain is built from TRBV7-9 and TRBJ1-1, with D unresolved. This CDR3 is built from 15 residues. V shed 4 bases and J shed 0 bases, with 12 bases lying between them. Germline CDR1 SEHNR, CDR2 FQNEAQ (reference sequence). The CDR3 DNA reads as TGTGCCAGCAGCTCCCCCCGGTTCATGAACACTGAAGCTTTCTTT. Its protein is CASSSPRFMNTEAFF.

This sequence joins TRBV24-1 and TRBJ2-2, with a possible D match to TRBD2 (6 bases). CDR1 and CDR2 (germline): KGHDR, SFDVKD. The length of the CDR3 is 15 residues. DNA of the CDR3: TGTGCTAGCAGGACTGGGCGGGGCAACACCGGGGAGCTGTTTTTT. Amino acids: CASRTGRGNTGELFF.

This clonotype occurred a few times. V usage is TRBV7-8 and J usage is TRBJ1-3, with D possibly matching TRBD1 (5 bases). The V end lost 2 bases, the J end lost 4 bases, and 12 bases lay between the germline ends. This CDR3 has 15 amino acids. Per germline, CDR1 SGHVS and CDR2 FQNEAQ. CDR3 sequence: CASSLSGQAGNTIYF. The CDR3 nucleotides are TGTGCCAGCAGCTTATCAGGGCAGGCGGGAAACACCATATATTTT.

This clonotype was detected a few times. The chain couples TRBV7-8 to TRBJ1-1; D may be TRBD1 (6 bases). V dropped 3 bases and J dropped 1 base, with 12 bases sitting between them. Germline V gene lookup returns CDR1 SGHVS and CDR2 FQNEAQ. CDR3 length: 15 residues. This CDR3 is CASSFQGTRNTEAFF. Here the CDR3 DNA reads TGTGCCAGCAGCTTCCAAGGGACAAGGAACACTGAAGCTTTCTTT. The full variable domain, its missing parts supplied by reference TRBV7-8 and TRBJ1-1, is GAGVSQSPRYKVAKRGQDVALRCDPISGHVSLFWYQQALGQGPEFLTYFQNEAQLDKSGLPSDRFFAERPEGSVSTLKIQRTQQEDSAVYLCASSFQGTRNTEAFFGQGTRLTVV.

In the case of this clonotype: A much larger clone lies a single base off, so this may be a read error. CDR3 coding DNA: TGTGCCAGCAGCTTCCGGGACGGATCCTACGAGCAGAACTTC. Protein product: CASSFRDGSYEQNF. The rearrangement links TRBV7-9 to TRBJ2-7; D is possibly TRBD1 or TRBD2 (5 bases each). The CDR3 spans 14 residues. CDR1 is SEHNR and CDR2 is FQNEAQ in the germline V gene (reference sequence).